The rows below give T cell receptor beta chains drawn from one sample of a study of shared clonotypes between healthy human individuals. Produced via immunoSEQ multiplex PCR; TCRdb's table is partial and in-frame only. This table holds 2 million to 3 million clones, roughly 93% found once. The sample consisted of naive CD4+ T cells from PBMCs. The receptor source for this set is a man younger than 30 in good health. Some clones in this sample may be carry-over from other donors' samples. The CDR3 runs from the conserved cysteine through the conserved F or W.

V,J,CDR3
TRBV11-3,TRBJ2-1,CASSLRLAGGYDEQFF
TRBV5-5,TRBJ1-2,CASSLRLSPLSGYTF
TRBV6-1,TRBJ2-3,CASERDGVTDTQYF
TRBV5-1,TRBJ2-1,CASSLVPGVDEQFF
TRBV27,TRBJ2-5,CASSSVPGQGFRETQYF
TRBV15,TRBJ1-5,CATSRDRVRGRDQPQHF
TRBV7-8,TRBJ2-3,CASSLRPDSNTQYF
TRBV9,TRBJ1-2,CASSAGTYYTF
TRBV6-5,TRBJ2-5,CASSYSRGQETQYF
TRBV11-2,TRBJ1-3,CASSYMLQADTIYF
TRBV5-1,TRBJ2-5,CASSLQPDQETQYF
TRBV2,TRBJ1-1,CASSERDRNTEAFF